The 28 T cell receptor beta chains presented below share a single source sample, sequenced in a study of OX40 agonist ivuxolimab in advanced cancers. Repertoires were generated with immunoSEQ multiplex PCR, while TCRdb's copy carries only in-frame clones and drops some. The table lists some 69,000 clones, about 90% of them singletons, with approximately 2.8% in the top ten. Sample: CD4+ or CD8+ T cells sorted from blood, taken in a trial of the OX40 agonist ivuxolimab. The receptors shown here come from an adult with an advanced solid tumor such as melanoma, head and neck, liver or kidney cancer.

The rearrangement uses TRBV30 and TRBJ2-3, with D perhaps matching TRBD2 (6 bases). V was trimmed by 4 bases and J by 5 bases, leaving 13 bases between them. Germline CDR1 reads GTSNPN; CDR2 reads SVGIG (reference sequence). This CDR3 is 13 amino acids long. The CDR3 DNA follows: TGTGCCTGGACGCCGGGAGTGGTAGATACGCAGTATTTT. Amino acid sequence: CAWTPGVVDTQYF.

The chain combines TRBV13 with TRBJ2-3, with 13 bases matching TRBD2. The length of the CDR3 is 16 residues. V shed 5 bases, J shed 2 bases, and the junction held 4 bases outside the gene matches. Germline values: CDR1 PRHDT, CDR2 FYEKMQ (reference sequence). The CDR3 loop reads CASSTGTSGNTDTQYF. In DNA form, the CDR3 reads TGTGCCAGCAGCACAGGGACTAGCGGGAACACAGATACGCAGTATTTT.

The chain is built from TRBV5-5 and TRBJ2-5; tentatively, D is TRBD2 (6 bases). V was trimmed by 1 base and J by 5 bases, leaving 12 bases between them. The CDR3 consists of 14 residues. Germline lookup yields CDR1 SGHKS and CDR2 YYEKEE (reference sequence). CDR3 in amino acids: CASSLIGGMETQYF. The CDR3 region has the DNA TGTGCCAGCAGCTTGATAGGAGGGATGGAGACCCAGTACTTC.

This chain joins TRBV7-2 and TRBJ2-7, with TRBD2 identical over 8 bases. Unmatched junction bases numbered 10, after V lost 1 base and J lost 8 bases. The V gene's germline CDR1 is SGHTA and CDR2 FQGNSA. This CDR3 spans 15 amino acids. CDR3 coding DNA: TGTGCCAGCAGCTTAGAAGCTAGCGGGTTCTATAAGCAGTACTTC. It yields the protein CASSLEASGFYKQYF.

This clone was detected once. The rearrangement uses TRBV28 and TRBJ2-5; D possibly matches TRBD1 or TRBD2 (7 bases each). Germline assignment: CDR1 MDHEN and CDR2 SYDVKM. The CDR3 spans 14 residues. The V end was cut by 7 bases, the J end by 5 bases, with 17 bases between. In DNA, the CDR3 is TGTGCCAGCACTCGGGGAGGGGGCGTTGAGACCCAGTACTTC. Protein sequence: CASTRGGGVETQYF.

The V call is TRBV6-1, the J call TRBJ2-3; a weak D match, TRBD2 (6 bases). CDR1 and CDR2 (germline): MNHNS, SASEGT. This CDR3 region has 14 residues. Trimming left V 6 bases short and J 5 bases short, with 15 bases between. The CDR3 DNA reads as TGTGCCAGCAGCCTTGGAGGGCCAGGAGATACGCAGTATTTT. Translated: CASSLGGPGDTQYF.

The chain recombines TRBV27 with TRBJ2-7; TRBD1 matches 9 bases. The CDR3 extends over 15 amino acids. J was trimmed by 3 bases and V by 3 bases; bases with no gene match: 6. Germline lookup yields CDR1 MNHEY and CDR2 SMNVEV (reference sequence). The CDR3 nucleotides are TGTGCCAGCAGTTTTGGGGACAGGGTTAGCTACGAGCAGTACTTC. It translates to CASSFGDRVSYEQYF.

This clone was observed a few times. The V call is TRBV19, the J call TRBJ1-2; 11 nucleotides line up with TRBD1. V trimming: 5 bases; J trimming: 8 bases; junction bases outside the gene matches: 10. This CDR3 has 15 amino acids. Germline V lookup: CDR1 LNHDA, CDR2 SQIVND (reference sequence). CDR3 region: CASSPTGQGAGGYTF. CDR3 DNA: TGTGCCAGTAGTCCGACCGGACAGGGGGCGGGAGGCTACACCTTC.

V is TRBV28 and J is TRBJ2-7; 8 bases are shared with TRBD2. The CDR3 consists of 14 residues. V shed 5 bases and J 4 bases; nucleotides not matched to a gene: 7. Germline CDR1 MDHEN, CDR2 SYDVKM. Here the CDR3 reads CASSPPGGGYEQYF. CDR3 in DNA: TGTGCCAGCAGTCCCCCCGGGGGGGGATACGAGCAGTACTTC.

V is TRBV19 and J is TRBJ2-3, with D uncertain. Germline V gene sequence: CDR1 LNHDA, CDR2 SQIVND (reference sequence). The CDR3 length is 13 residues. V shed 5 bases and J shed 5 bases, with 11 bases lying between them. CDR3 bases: TGTGCCAGTAGTTCGGGTGTTGGAGATACGCAGTATTTT. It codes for CASSSGVGDTQYF. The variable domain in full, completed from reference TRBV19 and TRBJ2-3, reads DGGITQSPKYLFRKEGQNVTLSCEQNLNHDAMYWYRQDPGQGLRLIYYSQIVNDFQKGDIAEGYSVSREKKESFPLTVTSAQKNPTAFYLCASSSGVGDTQYFGPGTRLTVL.

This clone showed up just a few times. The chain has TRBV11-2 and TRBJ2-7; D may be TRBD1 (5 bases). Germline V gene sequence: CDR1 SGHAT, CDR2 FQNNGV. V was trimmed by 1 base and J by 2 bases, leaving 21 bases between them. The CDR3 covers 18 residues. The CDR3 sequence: CASSLVSGPVGPTYEQYF. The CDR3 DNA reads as TGTGCCAGCAGCTTAGTTTCAGGGCCCGTCGGGCCGACCTACGAGCAGTACTTC.

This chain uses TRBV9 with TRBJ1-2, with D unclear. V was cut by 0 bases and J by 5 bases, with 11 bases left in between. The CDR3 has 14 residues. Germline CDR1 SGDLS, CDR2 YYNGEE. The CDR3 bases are TGTGCCAGCAGCGTAGCGGGCACTCCTTATGGCTACACCTTC. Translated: CASSVAGTPYGYTF. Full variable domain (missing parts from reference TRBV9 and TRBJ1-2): DSGVTQTPKHLITATGQRVTLRCSPRSGDLSVYWYQQSLDQGLQFLIQYYNGEERAKGNILERFSAQQFPDLHSELNLSSLELGDSALYFCASSVAGTPYGYTFGSGTRLTVV.

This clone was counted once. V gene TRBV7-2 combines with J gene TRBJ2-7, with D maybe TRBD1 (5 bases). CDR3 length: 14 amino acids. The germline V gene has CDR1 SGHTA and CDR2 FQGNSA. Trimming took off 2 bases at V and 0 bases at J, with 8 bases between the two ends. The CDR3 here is CASSLNQGSYEQYF. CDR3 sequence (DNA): TGTGCCAGCAGCTTAAATCAGGGCTCCTACGAGCAGTACTTC.

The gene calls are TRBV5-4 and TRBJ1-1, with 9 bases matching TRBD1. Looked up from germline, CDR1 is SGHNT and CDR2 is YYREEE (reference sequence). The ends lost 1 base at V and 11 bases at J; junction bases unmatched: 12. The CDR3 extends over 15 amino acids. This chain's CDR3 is CASSLFQATGGNAFF. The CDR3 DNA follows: TGTGCCAGCAGCTTGTTTCAGGCGACAGGGGGAAATGCTTTCTTT.

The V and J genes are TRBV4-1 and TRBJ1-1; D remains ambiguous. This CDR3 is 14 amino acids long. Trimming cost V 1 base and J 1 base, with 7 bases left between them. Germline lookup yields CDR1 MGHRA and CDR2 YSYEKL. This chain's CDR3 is CASSQVFQNTEAFF. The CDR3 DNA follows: TGCGCCAGCAGCCAAGTATTCCAGAACACTGAAGCTTTCTTT.

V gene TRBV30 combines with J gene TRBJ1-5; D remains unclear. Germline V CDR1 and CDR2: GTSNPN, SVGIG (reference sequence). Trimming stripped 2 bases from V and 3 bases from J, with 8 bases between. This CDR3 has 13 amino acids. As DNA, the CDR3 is TGTGCCTGGAGTACGGCAAACAATCAGCCCCAGCATTTT. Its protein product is CAWSTANNQPQHF.

The CDR3 sequence: CASSSSGTTTFF. CDR3 in DNA: TGTGCCAGCAGCTCGTCCGGGACGACTACTTTCTTT. This sequence joins TRBV5-5 and TRBJ1-1; D might be TRBD1 (5 bases). Germline V gene lookup returns CDR1 SGHKS and CDR2 YYEKEE (reference sequence). The CDR3 sequence is 12 residues long. V gave up 3 bases and J gave up 12 bases, with 15 bases separating them.

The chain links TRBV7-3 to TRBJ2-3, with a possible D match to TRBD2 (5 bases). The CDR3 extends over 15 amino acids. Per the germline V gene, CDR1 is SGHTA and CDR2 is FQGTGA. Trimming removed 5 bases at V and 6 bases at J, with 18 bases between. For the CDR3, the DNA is TGTGCCAGCAGCCCCGCCCCGACTACCGGGGATACGCAGTATTTT. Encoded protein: CASSPAPTTGDTQYF.

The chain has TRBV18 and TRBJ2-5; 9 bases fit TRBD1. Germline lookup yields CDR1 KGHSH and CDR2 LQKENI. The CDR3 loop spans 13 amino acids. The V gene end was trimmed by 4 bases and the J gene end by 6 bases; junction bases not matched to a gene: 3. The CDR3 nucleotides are TGTGCCAGCTCACTGGGACAGGGTCAGACCCAGTACTTC. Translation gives CASSLGQGQTQYF.

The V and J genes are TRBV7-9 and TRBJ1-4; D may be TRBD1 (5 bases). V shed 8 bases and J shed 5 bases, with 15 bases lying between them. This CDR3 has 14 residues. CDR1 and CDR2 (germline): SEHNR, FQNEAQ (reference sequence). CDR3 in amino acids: CASRGRGVNEKLFF. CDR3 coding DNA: TGTGCCAGCCGGGGACGGGGGGTAAATGAAAAACTGTTTTTT.

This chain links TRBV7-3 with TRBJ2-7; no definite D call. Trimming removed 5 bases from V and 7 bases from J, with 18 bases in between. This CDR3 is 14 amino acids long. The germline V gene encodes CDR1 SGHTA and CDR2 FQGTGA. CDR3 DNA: TGTGCCAGCAGCAAGGCCCCCTCGTCTGGGGAGCAGTACTTC. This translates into CASSKAPSSGEQYF.

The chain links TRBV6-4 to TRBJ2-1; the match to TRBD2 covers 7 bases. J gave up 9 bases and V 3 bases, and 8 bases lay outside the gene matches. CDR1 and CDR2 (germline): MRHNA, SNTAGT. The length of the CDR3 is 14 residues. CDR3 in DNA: TGTGCCAGCAGTGATATGGGGGGGTCGGTTGAGCAGTTCTTC. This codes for CASSDMGGSVEQFF.

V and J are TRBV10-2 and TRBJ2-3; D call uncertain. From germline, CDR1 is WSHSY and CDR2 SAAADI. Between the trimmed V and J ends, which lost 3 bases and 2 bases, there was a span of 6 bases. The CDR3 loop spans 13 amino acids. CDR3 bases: TGCGCCAGCAGTGACTGGCCCACAGATACGCAGTATTTT. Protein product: CASSDWPTDTQYF.

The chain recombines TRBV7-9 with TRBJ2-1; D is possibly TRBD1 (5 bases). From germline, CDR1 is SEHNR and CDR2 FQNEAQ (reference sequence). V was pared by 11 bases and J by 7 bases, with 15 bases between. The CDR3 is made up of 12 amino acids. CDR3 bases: TGTGCCGGGCAGGAACAGGAGAATGAGCAGTTCTTC. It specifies CAGQEQENEQFF. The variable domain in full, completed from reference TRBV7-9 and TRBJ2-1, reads DTGVSQNPRHKITKRGQNVTFRCDPISEHNRLYWYRQTLGQGPEFLTYFQNEAQLEKSRLLSDRFSAERPKGSFSTLEIQRTEQGDSAMYLCAGQEQENEQFFGPGTRLTVL.

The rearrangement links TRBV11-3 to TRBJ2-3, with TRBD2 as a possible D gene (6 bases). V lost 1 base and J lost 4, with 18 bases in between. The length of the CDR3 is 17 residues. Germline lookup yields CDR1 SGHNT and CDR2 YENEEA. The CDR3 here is CASSLVPGQGGADTQYF. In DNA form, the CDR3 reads TGTGCCAGCAGCTTAGTTCCGGGGCAGGGAGGCGCAGATACGCAGTATTTT.

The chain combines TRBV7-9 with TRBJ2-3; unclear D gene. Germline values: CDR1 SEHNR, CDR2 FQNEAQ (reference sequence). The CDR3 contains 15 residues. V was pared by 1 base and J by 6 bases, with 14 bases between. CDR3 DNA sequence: TGTGCCAGCAGCTTAGACGGCCAGCCCGCGGATACGCAGTATTTT. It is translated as CASSLDGQPADTQYF. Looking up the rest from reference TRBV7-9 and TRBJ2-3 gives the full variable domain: DTGVSQNPRHKITKRGQNVTFRCDPISEHNRLYWYRQTLGQGPEFLTYFQNEAQLEKSRLLSDRFSAERPKGSFSTLEIQRTEQGDSAMYLCASSLDGQPADTQYFGPGTRLTVL.

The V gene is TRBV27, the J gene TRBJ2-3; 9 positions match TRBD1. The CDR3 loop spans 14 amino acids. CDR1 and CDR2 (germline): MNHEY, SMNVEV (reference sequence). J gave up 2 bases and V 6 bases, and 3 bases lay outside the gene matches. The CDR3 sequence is CASRGTGYTDTQYF. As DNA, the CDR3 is TGTGCCAGCAGAGGGACAGGGTACACAGATACGCAGTATTTT.

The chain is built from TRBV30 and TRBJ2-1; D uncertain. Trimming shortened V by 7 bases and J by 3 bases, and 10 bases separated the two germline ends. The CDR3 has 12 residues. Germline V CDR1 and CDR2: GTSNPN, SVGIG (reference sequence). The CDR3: CASMTYYNEQFF. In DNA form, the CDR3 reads TGTGCCTCAATGACCTACTACAATGAGCAGTTCTTC.